This T cell receptor (beta chain) was captured in a study of CD8+CD57+ T cells in acquired aplastic anemia. Overall study findings and caveats: Simpson's diversity of CD8+ cells was not significantly different in patients compared with controls. The study identified under 30 CD8+ CDR3 sequences shared by patients and controls.

The J segment lost 1 base and the V segment lost 4 bases, leaving 5 bases of the junction unmatched. This CDR3 comprises 15 residues. CDR1 LNHDA and CDR2 SQIVND come from the germline V gene (reference sequence). Points on this clonotype: Its target is unknown.

Using genomic DNA as the template, TCR beta VDJ and CDR3 profiling was carried out. From the reads, TCRdb called clonotypes with MiXCR, one entry per CDR3 protein. Altogether roughly 61,000 distinct CDR3 sequences are present, just over 55% being singletons, with the ten largest covering around 15%. Individuals selected for sequencing had exhibited CD8+CD57+ cell expansion on flow cytometry. Patients uniformly had severe acquired aplastic anemia. This TCR derives from a human donor with aplastic anemia. The source material was sorted CD4+, CD8+, or CD8+CD57+ T cells (not recorded which) from PBMCs. The rearrangement uses TRBV19 and TRBJ1-1; TRBD1 matches 8 bases. CDR3 in DNA: TGTGCCAGTAGTACATACACAGGGGGGAACACTGAAGCTTTCTTT. The encoded protein is CASSTYTGGNTEAFF.